What follows are 13 T cell receptor beta chains derived from one specimen sequenced in a study of CD8 T cells in Susac syndrome. With random hexamers, roughly 0.5 to 1 ug RNA was reverse transcribed. TCRdb ran MiXCR on the immunoSEQ multiplex PCR reads and lists one entry per CDR3 protein. This table holds 80,000 or so distinct CDR3 sequences, more than 85% found once. Material for sequencing was CD4+ T cells from PBMCs. All receptors come from a human donor with Susac syndrome.

CDR3 nucleotides: TGTGCCAGCAGCTTAGGCGGGGGGGCCAGGGATACGCAGTATTTT. It encodes CASSLGGGARDTQYF. The chain is built from TRBV7-8 and TRBJ2-3; 9 bases are shared with TRBD2. The CDR3 loop spans 15 amino acids. The germline V gene has CDR1 SGHVS and CDR2 FQNEAQ. Trimming took 1 base from V and 6 from J; bases not matched to a gene: 5.

The chain couples TRBV4-3 to TRBJ2-1; TRBD2 agrees at 9 bases. The V and J ends lost 2 bases and 7 bases, in that order; junction bases with no gene match: 12. The V gene's germline CDR1 is LGHNA and CDR2 YSLEER. This CDR3 is built from 17 residues. The CDR3 nucleotides are TGCGCCAGCAGCCAACAGTTGTGGCGGGAGGGCCGGAATGAGCAGTTCTTC. Residues: CASSQQLWREGRNEQFF.

The V and J genes are TRBV3-1 and TRBJ2-3, with 7 bases identical to TRBD2. The CDR3 is 14 amino acids. The junction had 6 bases not matched to a gene; V was cut back by 7 bases and J by 2 bases. Germline CDR1 LGHDT, CDR2 YNNKEL (reference sequence). The CDR3 DNA sequence: TGTGCCAGCACCGGGCGGGAGTACACAGATACGCAGTATTTT. Translated, it gives CASTGREYTDTQYF.

The chain links TRBV6-1 to TRBJ2-5; TRBD2 aligns across 11 bases. This CDR3 region has 16 residues. CDR1 is MNHNS, CDR2 SASEGT, per germline. Losses at the gene ends were 8 bases for V and 1 base for J; bases not matched to a gene: 9. The CDR3 protein is CASLAGGSGLQETQYF. The CDR3 nucleotides read TGTGCCAGCCTAGCGGGAGGATCGGGTCTCCAAGAGACCCAGTACTTC.

This clonotype appeared a few times. This rearrangement joins TRBV19 to TRBJ1-5; weak D call: TRBD1 (6 bases). The CDR3 consists of 15 residues. The V end was cut by 7 bases, the J end by 0 bases, with 13 bases between. Per germline, CDR1 LNHDA and CDR2 SQIVND (reference sequence). CDR3 nucleotide sequence: TGTGCCAGTAACCCCAACAGGGATAGCAATCAGCCCCAGCATTTT. Translating it yields CASNPNRDSNQPQHF. The full variable domain, in which reference TRBV19 and TRBJ1-5 provide the parts outside the CDR3, is DGGITQSPKYLFRKEGQNVTLSCEQNLNHDAMYWYRQDPGQGLRLIYYSQIVNDFQKGDIAEGYSVSREKKESFPLTVTSAQKNPTAFYLCASNPNRDSNQPQHFGDGTRLSIL.

The chain has TRBV6-5 and TRBJ2-5; no reliable D call. Trimming pared 2 bases from V and 2 bases from J, leaving 3 bases between. The V gene's germline CDR1 is MNHEY and CDR2 SVGAGI. The CDR3 spans 12 residues. CDR3 sequence reads: CASSYGQETQYF. DNA of the CDR3: TGTGCCAGCAGTTACGGGCAAGAGACCCAGTACTTC.

This chain joins TRBV2 and TRBJ1-5; D ambiguous. The ends were cut back, 7 bases at V and 2 bases at J, with 12 bases in the middle. The CDR3 is 14 amino acids. Germline loops: CDR1 SNHLY, CDR2 FYNNEI. CDR3 sequence (DNA): TGTGCCAGCATGGAGGAAGGCGGCAATCAGCCCCAGCATTTT. It specifies CASMEEGGNQPQHF.

The rearrangement links TRBV7-8 to TRBJ2-7; D ambiguous. Germline CDR1 reads SGHVS; CDR2 reads FQNEAQ. V gave up 2 bases and J gave up 5 bases, with 7 bases separating them. The length of the CDR3 is 12 residues. The CDR3: CASSLSIDEQYF. The CDR3, as DNA: TGTGCCAGCAGCTTAAGCATCGACGAGCAGTACTTC.

V is TRBV12-5 and J is TRBJ2-3, with 12 bases that match TRBD2. Losses at the gene ends were 5 bases for V and 5 bases for J; bases not matched to a gene: 11. CDR1 and CDR2 from the germline V gene are LGHNT and FRNRAP. The CDR3 is 17 residues long. CDR3 nucleotide sequence: TGTGCTAGTGGTCTGACCGCTAGCGGGAGGGCCGTAGATACGCAGTATTTT. Its protein product is CASGLTASGRAVDTQYF.

The chain uses TRBV6-5 and TRBJ2-6, with D possibly TRBD2 on 6 matching bases. The germline CDR1 and CDR2 sequences are MNHEY and SVGAGI. The V and J ends lost 6 bases and 1 base respectively, with 10 bases between them. The CDR3 extends over 15 amino acids. The CDR3: CASRGGRSGANVLTF. The CDR3 bases are TGTGCCAGCAGGGGGGGAAGATCTGGGGCCAACGTCCTGACTTTC.

This chain connects TRBV18 to TRBJ2-5, with D unclear. This CDR3 contains 14 residues. With 0 bases removed from V and 1 base from J, the gap between germline ends came to 6 bases. Germline lookup yields CDR1 KGHSH and CDR2 LQKENI. In nucleotides, the CDR3 is TGTGCCAGCTCACCACCGTACAGCCAAGAGACCCAGTACTTC. Residues: CASSPPYSQETQYF.

This chain links TRBV2 with TRBJ2-7, with D possibly being TRBD1 (6 bases). The length of the CDR3 is 13 residues. V lost 6 bases to trimming and J lost 2 bases, with 11 bases between them. From germline, CDR1 is SNHLY and CDR2 FYNNEI. The CDR3, as DNA: TGTGCCAGCAGAGGGGACACGACCTACGAGCAGTACTTC. It yields the protein CASRGDTTYEQYF.

The gene calls are TRBV20-1 and TRBJ2-2; D unresolved. There are 11 residues in the CDR3. V lost 5 bases to trimming and J lost 3 bases, with 4 bases between them. Germline assignment: CDR1 DFQATT and CDR2 SNEGSKA (reference sequence). The CDR3 here is CSARYTGELFF. CDR3 bases: TGCAGTGCTCGCTACACCGGGGAGCTGTTTTTT.